The clone carrying this T cell receptor (beta chain) was recorded a few times. This specimen comes from a study of blood T cells in healthy people across ages. Primers used in a second PCR of roughly 7 to 11 cycles were a sample-barcoded 5' primer and a J-beta primer mix. TCRdb redid the calling of the 5' RACE reads with MiXCR, one entry per CDR3 protein. The table includes roughly 1,700,000 distinct CDR3 sequences, roughly 27% detected once. Trimming removed 1 base at V and 3 bases at J, with 9 bases between. The CDR3 loop spans 14 amino acids. Per germline, CDR1 SGHTA and CDR2 FQGNSA. This clonotype was sampled from a young woman in good health. Sequencing was done on a sample of blood. V and J are TRBV7-2 and TRBJ1-2; D gene unclear. The CDR3 region has the DNA TGTGCCAGCAGCTTAGTTTATGGGGACTATGGCTACACCTTC. It translates to CASSLVYGDYGYTF.